The rows below give T cell receptor beta chains drawn from one sample of a study of blood T cell repertoires in COVID-19. Here immunoSEQ multiplex PCR was the method, and the copy in TCRdb shows in-frame clones only, minus some. Counted here are 85,000 to 90,000 clones, approximately 90% occurring once; the ten biggest clones make up about 2.5%. The source material was peripheral blood. The receptor set was obtained from a human donor with active COVID-19. The donor label of this sample is uncertain. CDR3s include the opening cysteine and the closing phenylalanine or tryptophan. The order of the fields is CDR3 length, V gene, clone size, J gene, D gene, CDR3 protein, CDR3 DNA. A D gene is named only where the DNA matches it firmly. Only part of the rows carry a size: once, few, many, or a class if the clone is expanded.

>13|TRBV6-2/TRBV6-3|-|TRBJ2-7|-
CASSYGQGSEQYF
TGTGCCAGCAGTTACGGGCAGGGGAGCGAGCAGTACTTC
>16|TRBV4-1|-|TRBJ2-2|TRBD1
CASSRGQGENTGELFF
TGCGCCAGCAGCCGAGGACAGGGGGAGAACACCGGGGAGCTGTTTTTT
>12|TRBV29-1|-|TRBJ2-1|-
CSVQQGNNEQFF
TGCAGCGTCCAACAGGGAAACAATGAGCAGTTCTTC
>16|TRBV6-6|-|TRBJ2-7|TRBD1
CASSSPLPQGAREQYF
TGTGCCAGCAGCTCTCCACTACCACAGGGGGCGAGAGAGCAGTACTTC
>15|TRBV5-1|-|TRBJ2-7|-
CASSLASGSGFQQYF
TGCGCCAGCAGCTTGGCCAGCGGCTCTGGGTTCCAGCAGTACTTC
>13|TRBV7-9|-|TRBJ2-6|-
CASSFTGANVLTF
TGTGCCAGCAGCTTCACTGGGGCCAACGTCCTGACTTTC
>16|TRBV6-4|-|TRBJ2-6|-
CASSGGIDSGANVLTF
TGTGCCAGCAGTGGAGGCATAGACTCTGGGGCCAACGTCCTGACTTTC
>11|TRBV12-3/TRBV12-4|-|TRBJ1-2|-
CASSLGGIVTF
TGTGCCAGCAGTTTGGGGGGAATCGTGACCTTC
>16|TRBV28|-|TRBJ2-3|TRBD1
CASSLYTGASTDTQYF
TGTGCCAGCAGTTTATATACAGGGGCTAGCACAGATACGCAGTATTTT
>14|TRBV10-3|-|TRBJ2-7|-
CAISPDGSSYEQYF
TGTGCCATCAGTCCGGACGGGAGCTCCTACGAGCAGTACTTC
>13|TRBV19|-|TRBJ1-1|-
CASSREGTTEAFF
TGTGCCAGTAGCCGGGAGGGGACCACTGAAGCTTTCTTT
>14|TRBV5-5|few|TRBJ2-7|-
CASSWTGRTYEQYF
TGTGCCAGCAGCTGGACCGGGAGAACCTACGAGCAGTACTTC
>15|TRBV19|-|TRBJ1-5|TRBD1
CASSRTGLSNQPQHF
TGTGCCAGTAGCAGGACAGGGTTGAGCAATCAGCCCCAGCATTTT
>13|TRBV19|-|TRBJ2-1|TRBD1
CASSFDRGNEQFF
TGTGCCAGTAGTTTCGACAGGGGCAATGAGCAGTTCTTC
>19|TRBV4-2|-|TRBJ1-5|-
CASSHKKRMGDHSNQPQHF
TGTGCCAGCAGCCATAAAAAACGGATGGGAGACCATAGCAATCAGCCCCAGCATTTT
>15|TRBV5-1|few|TRBJ1-5|TRBD1
CASSPQGGSNQPQHF
TGCGCCAGCAGCCCGCAGGGGGGAAGCAATCAGCCCCAGCATTTT
>15|TRBV5-5|-|TRBJ1-2|-
CASSLGGTGLSGYTF
TGTGCCAGCAGCTTGGGGGGAACAGGTCTGTCTGGCTACACCTTC
>18|TRBV6-2/TRBV6-3|-|TRBJ2-1|TRBD2
CASSYSLAGGLSYNEQFF
TGTGCCAGCAGTTACTCACTAGCGGGGGGGCTTTCCTACAATGAGCAGTTCTTC
>15|TRBV6-6|-|TRBJ1-5|TRBD1
CASSYSGTEYQPQHF
TGTGCCAGCAGTTACTCGGGGACAGAGTATCAGCCCCAGCATTTT
>15|TRBV2|once|TRBJ1-6|TRBD1
CASSDGQGDFSPLHF
TGTGCCAGCAGTGACGGACAGGGGGACTTTTCACCCCTCCACTTT
>14|TRBV14|-|TRBJ1-1|-
CASSWAGGGTEAFF
TGTGCCAGCAGCTGGGCGGGTGGCGGCACTGAAGCTTTCTTT
>13|TRBV6-4|few|TRBJ2-2|TRBD1
CASRTGDTGELFF
TGTGCCAGCAGGACAGGGGACACCGGGGAGCTGTTTTTT
>14|TRBV18|-|TRBJ2-3|TRBD2
CASSPAGVTDTQYF
TGTGCCAGCTCACCCGCGGGGGTGACAGATACGCAGTATTTT
>12|TRBV28|-|TRBJ1-1|-
CASINVWREAFF
TGTGCCAGCATAAATGTATGGAGAGAAGCTTTCTTT
>16|TRBV3-1/TRBV3-2|-|TRBJ2-7|-
CASSQEGTWEVYEQYF
TGTGCCAGCAGCCAAGAAGGGACCTGGGAGGTCTACGAGCAGTACTTC
>13|TRBV6-4|-|TRBJ1-5|-
CASSEGDNQPQHF
TGTGCCAGCAGTGAGGGCGACAATCAGCCCCAGCATTTT
>15|TRBV6-5|-|TRBJ1-6|-
CASRSGNSYNSPLHF
TGTGCCAGCAGATCGGGGAACTCCTATAATTCACCCCTCCACTTT
>19|TRBV7-8|-|TRBJ2-1|TRBD2
CASSSAPPLAGRTYNEQFF
TGTGCCAGCAGCTCAGCCCCCCCGCTAGCGGGGAGGACCTACAATGAGCAGTTCTTC
>16|TRBV5-1|-|TRBJ2-3|TRBD1
CASSLTGAGSTDTQYF
TGCGCCAGCAGCCTAACAGGGGCGGGTAGCACAGATACGCAGTATTTT
>17|TRBV24-1|-|TRBJ1-5|-
CATSGPTWPGPFWSQHF
TGTGCCACCAGTGGCCCCACTTGGCCGGGTCCCTTTTGGTCCCAGCATTTT
>16|TRBV7-8|-|TRBJ2-7|-
CASSLWAGQLSYEQYF
TGTGCCAGCAGCTTATGGGCAGGGCAACTCTCCTACGAGCAGTACTTC
>15|TRBV11-2|-|TRBJ2-1|-
CASSLGQGAYNEQFF
TGTGCCAGCAGCTTAGGGCAGGGCGCCTACAATGAGCAGTTCTTC
>16|TRBV3-1/TRBV3-2|-|TRBJ1-2|-
CASSQDLQGGAYGYTF
TGTGCCAGCAGCCAAGATCTCCAAGGGGGTGCCTATGGCTACACCTTC
>15|TRBV5-1|-|TRBJ1-6|TRBD1
CASSLRQGDNSPLHF
TGCGCCAGCAGCTTGAGACAGGGGGATAATTCACCCCTCCACTTT
>18|TRBV12-5|-|TRBJ1-2|TRBD1
CASGFLSPGQPKNYGYTF
TGTGCTAGTGGTTTCCTTTCCCCGGGACAGCCAAAAAACTATGGCTACACCTTC
>13|TRBV10-1|-|TRBJ1-1|-
CASSPFTETEAFF
TGCGCCAGCAGTCCGTTCACAGAGACTGAAGCTTTCTTT
>19|TRBV6-1|-|TRBJ2-5|TRBD2
CASSDRGGGGAWIGETQYF
TGTGCCAGCAGTGACCGTGGGGGCGGGGGGGCCTGGATCGGGGAGACCCAGTACTTC
>12|TRBV3-1/TRBV3-2|-|TRBJ1-4|-
CASSQGPGSLFF
TGTGCCAGCAGCCAAGGGCCCGGGAGCCTGTTTTTT
>17|TRBV4-1|-|TRBJ2-1|TRBD2
CASSQRLAGGPYNEQFF
TGCGCCAGCAGCCAACGACTAGCGGGGGGCCCATACAATGAGCAGTTCTTC
>16|TRBV13|-|TRBJ2-2|TRBD1
CASSLGTGMGTGELFF
TGTGCCAGCAGCTTAGGGACAGGGATGGGCACCGGGGAGCTGTTTTTT
>15|TRBV5-6|-|TRBJ2-6|-
CASSLTASGANVLTF
TGTGCCAGCAGCTTGACAGCCTCTGGGGCCAACGTCCTGACTTTC
>18|TRBV5-1|once|TRBJ2-3|TRBD1
CASSSGTGGVGDTDTQYF
TGCGCCAGCAGCTCCGGGACAGGGGGCGTGGGGGACACAGATACGCAGTATTTT
>11|TRBV12-3/TRBV12-4|-|TRBJ1-2|-
CASSTIAGYTF
TGTGCCAGCAGCACAATAGCTGGCTACACCTTC
>16|TRBV4-1|few|TRBJ2-3|TRBD1
CASSQGTGVRTDTQYF
TGCGCCAGCAGCCAAGGAACAGGGGTCCGCACAGATACGCAGTATTTT
>13|TRBV7-2|-|TRBJ1-2|-
CASSPGGSYGYTF
TGTGCCAGCAGCCCCGGGGGATCCTATGGCTACACCTTC
>15|TRBV4-1|few|TRBJ1-5|-
CASSQDGAGFQPQHF
TGCGCCAGCAGCCAAGATGGGGCAGGGTTTCAGCCCCAGCATTTT
>15|TRBV3-1/TRBV3-2|-|TRBJ2-7|TRBD1
CASSQGQGLSYEQYF
TGTGCCAGCAGCCAAGGACAGGGCCTCTCCTACGAGCAGTACTTC
>15|TRBV18|-|TRBJ1-6|-
CASSLRTGSDSPLHF
TGTGCCAGCTCACTACGGACGGGATCGGATTCACCCCTCCACTTT
>13|TRBV14|-|TRBJ2-3|-
CASSQVGADTQYF
TGTGCCAGCAGCCAAGTCGGGGCAGATACGCAGTATTTT
>17|TRBV27|-|TRBJ1-4|TRBD1
CASSFPGQAPGYEKLFF
TGTGCCAGCAGTTTTCCGGGACAGGCTCCCGGTTATGAAAAACTGTTTTTT
>15|TRBV7-9|-|TRBJ1-1|-
CASSLNQGSSTEAFF
TGTGCCAGCAGCTTAAACCAGGGATCGAGCACTGAAGCTTTCTTT
>15|TRBV6-6|-|TRBJ1-2|TRBD1
CASSTRQGWSYGYTF
TGTGCCAGCAGTACAAGACAGGGCTGGAGCTATGGCTACACCTTC
>14|TRBV4-3|-|TRBJ1-4|TRBD1
CASSQGTGEGKLFF
TGCGCCAGCAGCCAAGGAACAGGGGAAGGAAAACTGTTTTTT
>14|TRBV6-5|-|TRBJ1-2|TRBD1
CASSKTGGLYGYTF
TGTGCCAGCAGTAAAACAGGGGGCCTTTATGGCTACACCTTC
>15|TRBV7-9|-|TRBJ1-2|-
CASSSGLGAIYGYTF
TGTGCCAGCAGCTCAGGTTTAGGGGCAATCTATGGCTACACCTTC